This T cell receptor beta chain was recorded in a study of vaccination and CD4 T cells after COVID-19. The Oncomine TCR Beta short-read assay was applied to DNA of cultured CD4+ T cells. MiXCR, run by TCRdb on the PCR reads, gives a single entry per CDR3 protein. The sample lists roughly 24,000 distinct CDR3 sequences, about 35% occurring once. Time point defined: late sampling 161 to 241 days after vaccination in three convalescent patients. Treatment in this sample: 10-day PBMC culture with coronavirus spike peptide pools or control peptides (ViraFEST assay). This clonotype was seen more than once but under ten times. Its antigen remains unknown. The sample in question was CD4+ T cells from blood, cultured in vitro, obtained about 7 months after SARS-CoV-2 vaccination. The sequence was obtained from a human donor who had recovered from COVID-19.

In nucleotides, the CDR3 is TGTGCCATCAGTGATGGCGGCAGGGGTAATAGCTACACCTTC. Protein product: CAISDGGRGNSYTF. V and J are TRBV10-3 and TRBJ1-2, with D perhaps matching TRBD1 (6 bases). The V gene's germline CDR1 is ENHRY and CDR2 SYGVKD. V was pared by 3 bases and J by 9 bases, with 17 bases between. The CDR3 runs 14 residues.